Below are 30 T cell receptor beta chains sequenced from a single sample in a study of patients and donors after allogeneic stem cell transplantation. TCRdb redid the calling of the RT-PCR reads with MiXCR, one entry per CDR3 protein. The sample records about 960,000 distinct CDR3 sequences, roughly 18% being singletons. Sample: blood, either unsorted or a sorted T cell fraction (not recorded which). The source is a human donor who was either an allogeneic HSCT recipient or a stem cell or donor lymphocyte infusion donor (not recorded which). It is not recorded whose cells these are; they may come from a transplant donor.

In this sample, this clonotype turned up a few times. The rearrangement joins TRBV25-1 to TRBJ2-1, with 7 bases fitting TRBD2. Germline V CDR1 and CDR2: MGHDK, SYGVNS. The CDR3 has 15 amino acids. After removal of 3 bases from V and 9 bases from J, the junction contained 11 bases not matched to a gene. This chain's CDR3 is CASSDFGDYGGEQFF. CDR3 nucleotide sequence: TGTGCCAGCAGTGACTTCGGGGACTACGGGGGTGAGCAGTTCTTC.

This clonotype was picked up a small number of times. The chain combines TRBV9 with TRBJ2-1; 11 bases are shared with TRBD2. The CDR3 has 15 amino acids. Germline assignment: CDR1 SGDLS and CDR2 YYNGEE. Trimming cost V 4 bases and J 9 bases; bases outside gene matches: 9. CDR3 in amino acids: CASSLTSGGQGEQFF. The CDR3 nucleotides are TGTGCCAGCAGCCTCACTAGCGGGGGCCAGGGTGAGCAGTTCTTC.

This clonotype was counted between two and nine times. The rearrangement uses TRBV5-1 and TRBJ2-7; D may be TRBD1 (8 bases). The CDR3 loop spans 18 amino acids. The V gene lost 0 bases and the J gene lost 3 bases, with 22 bases spanning the gap. Germline V gives CDR1 SGHRS, CDR2 YFSETQ. CDR3 sequence (DNA): TGCGCCAGCAGCTTGGGGACAGGGAACGAGCGGGATAACTACGAGCAGTACTTC. Encoded protein: CASSLGTGNERDNYEQYF.

The chain has TRBV11-2 and TRBJ2-1, with TRBD1 as a possible D gene (6 bases). Germline CDR1 SGHAT, CDR2 FQNNGV. V dropped 5 bases and J dropped 0 bases, with 14 bases sitting between them. The CDR3 is made up of 16 amino acids. Written as DNA, the CDR3 is TGTGCCAGCAGCGGACAAAGGGGGAGCTCCTACAATGAGCAGTTCTTC. The encoded protein is CASSGQRGSSYNEQFF.

This clonotype came up many times. The genes are TRBV20-1 and TRBJ1-2; D remains unclear. V was shortened by 3 bases and J by 4 bases, with 21 bases between the two germline ends. CDR1 is DFQATT and CDR2 is SNEGSKA in the germline V gene (reference sequence). This CDR3 has 16 residues. Here the CDR3 DNA reads TGCAGTGCTAGTCTGTATCGGGAAGGTGCTCCCTATGGCTACACCTTC. Its protein is CSASLYREGAPYGYTF.

This clonotype has just a few counts. The chain recombines TRBV29-1 with TRBJ1-2, with D perhaps TRBD1 (5 bases). V was trimmed by 7 bases and J by 3 bases, leaving 21 bases between them. The V gene's germline CDR1 is SQVTM and CDR2 ANQGSEA. This CDR3 has 15 amino acids. CDR3 nucleotide sequence: TGCAGCGGAGTTACTGAGACAGTTACTGACTATGGCTACACCTTC. Translation: CSGVTETVTDYGYTF.

In this sample, this clonotype turned up a few times. The chain combines TRBV20-1 with TRBJ2-3; 9 nucleotides match TRBD2. The length of the CDR3 is 18 residues. V shed 5 bases and J 0 bases; nucleotides not matched to a gene: 15. Germline-derived CDR1 and CDR2 are DFQATT and SNEGSKA (reference sequence). The CDR3 DNA sequence: TGCAGTGCTTCGACGGGACTAGCCATTTCCGCTAGCACAGATACGCAGTATTTT. Translation gives CSASTGLAISASTDTQYF.

This clonotype was found many times. This chain joins TRBV12-3 or TRBV12-4 and TRBJ1-2, with a tentative D call TRBD1 (5 bases). This CDR3 has 13 residues. With 1 base removed from V and 4 bases from J, the gap between germline ends came to 7 bases. The CDR3 DNA reads as TGTGCCAGCAGTTTAGGGGGCCGCTATGGCTACACCTTC. Translated, it gives CASSLGGRYGYTF.

The chain employs TRBV20-1 and TRBJ2-7, with 11 bases lining up with TRBD2. CDR3 length: 14 amino acids. Unmatched junction bases numbered 1, after V lost 0 bases and J lost 3 bases. The V gene's germline CDR1 is DFQATT and CDR2 SNEGSKA (reference sequence). The CDR3, as DNA: TGCAGTGCTAGAGATAGCGGGAGGGTCTACGAGCAGTACTTC. Its protein product is CSARDSGRVYEQYF.

This chain uses TRBV7-3 with TRBJ2-7; D is uncertain. CDR3 length equals 16 residues. CDR1 is SGHTA, CDR2 FQGTGA, per germline. V was pared by 1 base and J by 1 base, with 14 bases between. The CDR3 loop is CASSLKGRDWSYEQYF. The CDR3 DNA follows: TGTGCCAGCAGCTTAAAGGGAAGGGATTGGTCCTACGAGCAGTACTTC. Full variable domain (rest looked up from reference TRBV7-3 and TRBJ2-7): GAGVSQTPSNKVTEKGKYVELRCDPISGHTALYWYRQSLGQGPEFLIYFQGTGAADDSGLPNDRFFAVRPEGSVSTLKIQRTERGDSAVYLCASSLKGRDWSYEQYFGPGTRLTVT.

This clonotype was found a few times. The chain recombines TRBV20-1 with TRBJ1-4; 8 bases are shared with TRBD1. Germline CDR1 is DFQATT and CDR2 is SNEGSKA (reference sequence). This CDR3 is 16 amino acids long. Trimming took 3 bases from V and 6 from J; bases not matched to a gene: 12. CDR3 DNA: TGCAGTGCTAGCGGCGGCAGGGGCAGGGGGCATGAAAAACTGTTTTTT. This sequence encodes CSASGGRGRGHEKLFF.

The rearrangement joins TRBV12-3 or TRBV12-4 to TRBJ2-7; D gene ambiguous. The germline V and J ends were trimmed by 3 bases and 6 bases, with 18 bases remaining between them. This CDR3 is built from 15 residues. DNA for the CDR3: TGTGCCAGCAGTTTGGCCGGTCCTGATCTTGGCGAGCAGTACTTC. Amino acid sequence: CASSLAGPDLGEQYF.

This clonotype occurred many times. The rearrangement links TRBV4-1 to TRBJ2-7, with 9 bases identical to TRBD1. V gave up 0 bases and J gave up 4 bases; unmatched junction bases: 4. This CDR3 spans 15 amino acids. Germline V lookup: CDR1 MGHRA, CDR2 YSYEKL. For the CDR3, the DNA is TGCGCCAGCAGCCAAGAGTGGGACAGGGTTTACGAGCAGTACTTC. This translates into CASSQEWDRVYEQYF.

This clonotype was seen many times. The chain employs TRBV12-3 or TRBV12-4 and TRBJ2-3; no clear D. This CDR3 contains 11 residues. Trimming shortened V by 7 bases and J by 6 bases, and 8 bases separated the two germline ends. The CDR3 DNA follows: TGTGCCAGCACCGTAAGGGATACGCAGTATTTT. Protein sequence: CASTVRDTQYF.

This clonotype showed up just a few times. J is TRBJ1-3 and V is TRBV4-3; tentative D call: TRBD1 (5 bases). Germline CDR1 reads LGHNA; CDR2 reads YSLEER. This CDR3 has 16 amino acids. Between the trimmed V and J ends, which lost 0 bases and 1 base, there was a span of 10 bases. CDR3 region: CASSQEWGESGNTIYF. The CDR3 DNA is TGCGCCAGCAGCCAAGAGTGGGGGGAGTCTGGAAACACCATATATTTT.

The rearrangement uses TRBV20-1 and TRBJ2-2, with 7 bases aligning to TRBD1. Trimming at V came to 5 bases and at J to 2 bases, leaving 8 bases not matched to a gene. The CDR3 sequence is 15 residues long. Looked up from germline, CDR1 is DFQATT and CDR2 is SNEGSKA (reference sequence). CDR3 DNA: TGCAGTGCTGCAACAGGGGCTAAAAACACCGGGGAGCTGTTTTTT. Protein: CSAATGAKNTGELFF.

A few counts support this clonotype. J is TRBJ2-1 and V is TRBV29-1; 12 bases fit TRBD1. Germline V gene sequence: CDR1 SQVTM, CDR2 ANQGSEA. The J segment lost 7 bases and the V segment lost 7 bases, leaving 14 bases of the junction unmatched. The CDR3 length is 16 residues. The DNA of the CDR3 is TGCAGCGCCCAACGTCGGGGGACAGGGGGCCGGAATGAGCAGTTCTTC. It is translated as CSAQRRGTGGRNEQFF.

V gene TRBV6-2 or TRBV6-3 combines with J gene TRBJ1-1; D unresolved. CDR3 length: 14 amino acids. Per germline, CDR1 MNHEY and CDR2 SVGEGT. V dropped 2 bases and J dropped 6 bases, with 13 bases sitting between them. The CDR3 DNA reads as TGTGCCAGCAGTTACACCCTCGGGGAGGCTGAAGCTTTCTTT. Protein sequence: CASSYTLGEAEAFF.

V and J are TRBV5-6 and TRBJ1-2; D might be TRBD1 (6 bases). V dropped 3 bases and J dropped 6 bases, with 12 bases sitting between them. This CDR3 is 13 amino acids long. CDR1 and CDR2 from the germline V gene are SGHDT and YYEEEE. The CDR3 DNA sequence: TGTGCCAGCAGCTCGAGGGGGAGGCATGGCTACACCTTC. It specifies CASSSRGRHGYTF.

This clonotype was seen more than once but under ten times. The chain is built from TRBV10-3 and TRBJ2-2; 8 bases fit TRBD2. The CDR3 is 15 amino acids. Losses at the gene ends were 11 bases for V and 0 bases for J; bases not matched to a gene: 8. Germline CDR1 ENHRY, CDR2 SYGVKD. The CDR3 sequence is CAVLAGLSNTGELFF. The CDR3 DNA is TGTGCCGTCTTAGCGGGACTCTCGAACACCGGGGAGCTGTTTTTT.

This chain joins TRBV9 and TRBJ2-3; 9 bases align to TRBD2. The V gene end was trimmed by 3 bases and the J gene end by 4 bases; junction bases not matched to a gene: 3. The V gene's germline CDR1 is SGDLS and CDR2 YYNGEE. The CDR3 runs 14 residues. The CDR3 loop reads CASSGSGGADTQYF. CDR3 DNA: TGTGCCAGCAGCGGTAGCGGGGGAGCAGATACGCAGTATTTT.

The J gene is TRBJ2-1, the V gene TRBV3-1; D is possibly TRBD2 (5 bases). The CDR3 runs 12 residues. The germline V and J ends were trimmed by 6 bases and 6 bases, with 9 bases remaining between them. CDR1 is LGHDT and CDR2 is YNNKEL in the germline V gene (reference sequence). The CDR3 spells CASRGVSNEQFF. The CDR3 bases are TGTGCCAGCAGGGGAGTGAGCAATGAGCAGTTCTTC.

The CDR3: CASSLGGQGNYGYTF. The CDR3 nucleotides are TGCGCCAGCAGCTTGGGAGGACAGGGGAACTATGGCTACACCTTC. The chain combines TRBV5-1 with TRBJ1-2; 9 bases are shared with TRBD1. The CDR3 extends over 15 amino acids. Germline CDR1 and CDR2: SGHRS and YFSETQ. The trim removed 0 bases at V and 2 bases at J, leaving 2 bases unmatched. Full variable domain (remainder filled in from reference TRBV5-1 and TRBJ1-2): KAGVTQTPRYLIKTRGQQVTLSCSPISGHRSVSWYQQTPGQGLQFLFEYFSETQRNKGNFPGRFSGRQFSNSRSEMNVSTLELGDSALYLCASSLGGQGNYGYTFGSGTRLTVV.

This chain connects TRBV29-1 to TRBJ1-4; a weak D match, TRBD1 (6 bases). Germline CDR1 is SQVTM and CDR2 is ANQGSEA. V shed 7 bases and J shed 8 bases, with 20 bases lying between them. The CDR3 covers 14 residues. In nucleotides, the CDR3 is TGCAGCGGGGGGGCGGCCCAGGGTGGAGAAAAACTGTTTTTT. Translating gives CSGGAAQGGEKLFF.

This clonotype has only a few counts. This sequence joins TRBV20-1 and TRBJ2-2; TRBD2 agrees at 12 bases. Germline CDR1 DFQATT, CDR2 SNEGSKA (reference sequence). The V gene end was trimmed by 6 bases and the J gene end by 4 bases; junction bases not matched to a gene: 9. This CDR3 contains 16 residues. The CDR3 sequence: CSAPASGGAGTGELFF. The DNA of the CDR3 is TGCAGTGCCCCGGCTAGCGGGGGGGCGGGCACCGGGGAGCTGTTTTTT.

This clonotype was recorded a few times. This chain uses TRBV24-1 with TRBJ2-1; D gene ambiguous. The CDR3 sequence is 12 residues long. Germline-derived CDR1 and CDR2 are KGHDR and SFDVKD. Trimming stripped 10 bases from V and 2 bases from J, with 8 bases between. The CDR3 region is CATGTTYNEQFF. In DNA, the CDR3 is TGTGCCACAGGAACCACCTACAATGAGCAGTTCTTC.

The chain carries TRBV19 and TRBJ2-2; D could derive from TRBD1 or TRBD2 (7 bases each). CDR3 length: 20 residues. Germline V CDR1 and CDR2: LNHDA, SQIVND (reference sequence). Trimming left V 2 bases short and J 2 bases short, with 24 bases between. The CDR3 reads CASSIIGRGGDSHNTGELFF. CDR3 in DNA: TGTGCCAGTAGTATAATCGGCCGAGGGGGGGACAGCCATAACACCGGGGAGCTGTTTTTT.

This clonotype was observed at least ten times. J is TRBJ2-2 and V is TRBV5-1; 7 nucleotides match TRBD1. The CDR3 totals 13 residues. The trim removed 4 bases at V and 6 bases at J, leaving 3 bases unmatched. Germline CDR1 reads SGHRS; CDR2 reads YFSETQ. Here the CDR3 DNA reads TGCGCCAGCAGCCGGACAGGATCCGGGGAGCTGTTTTTT. It is translated as CASSRTGSGELFF. Full variable domain (missing parts from reference TRBV5-1 and TRBJ2-2): KAGVTQTPRYLIKTRGQQVTLSCSPISGHRSVSWYQQTPGQGLQFLFEYFSETQRNKGNFPGRFSGRQFSNSRSEMNVSTLELGDSALYLCASSRTGSGELFFGEGSRLTVL.

A few counts support this clonotype. V usage is TRBV9 and J usage is TRBJ2-7; D is tentatively TRBD1 or TRBD2 (6 bases each). This CDR3 contains 15 residues. Trimming pared 0 bases from V and 6 bases from J, leaving 16 bases between. Germline V gene data show CDR1 as SGDLS and CDR2 as YYNGEE. CDR3 amino acids: CASSVEGGGLSEQYF. For the CDR3, the DNA is TGTGCCAGCAGCGTAGAGGGTGGGGGGCTCTCCGAGCAGTACTTC.

The V call is TRBV7-6, the J call TRBJ1-1; no clear D gene. The CDR3 totals 14 residues. The V gene lost 0 bases and the J gene lost 7 bases, with 12 bases spanning the gap. Germline V gives CDR1 SGHVS, CDR2 FNYEAQ. CDR3 bases: TGTGCCAGCAGCTTAGCCCCGCTCTCCGGTGAAGCTTTCTTT. Translating it yields CASSLAPLSGEAFF.